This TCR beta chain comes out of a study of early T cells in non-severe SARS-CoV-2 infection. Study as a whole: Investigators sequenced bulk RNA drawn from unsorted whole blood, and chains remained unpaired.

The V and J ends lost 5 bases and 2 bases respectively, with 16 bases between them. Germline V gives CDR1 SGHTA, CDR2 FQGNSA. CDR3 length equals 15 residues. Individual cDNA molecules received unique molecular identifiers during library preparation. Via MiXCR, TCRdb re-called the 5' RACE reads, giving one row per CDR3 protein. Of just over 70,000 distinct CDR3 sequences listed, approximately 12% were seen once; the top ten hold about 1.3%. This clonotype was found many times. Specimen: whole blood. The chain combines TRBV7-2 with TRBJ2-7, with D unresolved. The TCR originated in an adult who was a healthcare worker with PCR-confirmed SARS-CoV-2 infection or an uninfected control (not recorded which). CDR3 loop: CASSVGSQGAYEQYF. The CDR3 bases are TGTGCCAGCAGCGTCGGTAGCCAAGGTGCCTACGAGCAGTACTTC.